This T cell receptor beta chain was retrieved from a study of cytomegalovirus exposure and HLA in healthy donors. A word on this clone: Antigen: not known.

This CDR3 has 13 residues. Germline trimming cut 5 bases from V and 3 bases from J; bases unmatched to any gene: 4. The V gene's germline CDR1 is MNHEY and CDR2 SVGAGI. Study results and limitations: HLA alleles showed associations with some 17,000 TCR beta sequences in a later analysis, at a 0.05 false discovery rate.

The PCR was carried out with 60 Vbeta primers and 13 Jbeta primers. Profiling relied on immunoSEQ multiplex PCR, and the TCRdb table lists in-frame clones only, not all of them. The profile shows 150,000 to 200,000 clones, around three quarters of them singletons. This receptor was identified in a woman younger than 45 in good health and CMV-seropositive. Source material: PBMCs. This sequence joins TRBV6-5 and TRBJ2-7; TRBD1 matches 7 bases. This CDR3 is CASSRDSLYEQYF. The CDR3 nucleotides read TGTGCCAGCAGTCGGGACAGCCTCTACGAGCAGTACTTC.